This T cell receptor (beta chain) was identified during a study of response to subunit inactivated influenza vaccine. The CDR3 runs 14 residues. Trimming stripped 6 bases from V and 4 bases from J, with 15 bases between. Findings and caveats of the study: The study's authors posited that every seasonal influenza vaccination enlists few new T cells.

As regards this clonotype: Antigen: not known.

Via MiXCR, TCRdb re-called the RT-PCR reads, giving one row per CDR3 protein. The data show 800,000 or so distinct CDR3 sequences, about 20% seen once. This clonotype was sampled from a man in his fifties or sixties who received an inactivated influenza vaccine. The starting material was PBMCs from blood, obtained around 5 days after vaccination. The rearrangement joins TRBV12-3 or TRBV12-4 to TRBJ2-5; D is unresolved. The CDR3 spells CASRPGPTAETQYF. In DNA, the CDR3 is TGTGCCAGCAGACCCGGACCAACAGCAGAGACCCAGTACTTC.